The 2 T cell receptor beta chains listed next were all sequenced from one sample in a study of blood T cell repertoires in COVID-19 (dated by TCRdb to 2020 to 2022). Library method: the immunoSEQ multiplex PCR assay. TCRdb carries this immuneACCESS record with in-frame sequences only. Its versions omit some clonotypes, under half of them owing to an unresolved V gene in the studies checked, with the rest unexplained. This sample gives roughly 120,000 clones in total; 88% of them show up just once. About 0.9% of the sample is held by the ten biggest clonotypes. The sample was peripheral blood. The receptors come from a woman between 45 and 60 years old with active or convalescent COVID-19.

The chain is built from TRBV23-1 and TRBJ1-2; no reliable D call. TRBV23-1 has ORF status, its function being uncertain. V lost 0 bases to trimming and J lost 5 bases, with 7 bases between them. CDR3 length equals 13 residues. CDR3 nucleotides: TGCGCCAGCAGTCAATCTCGCGTATATGGCTACACCTTC. This translates into CASSQSRVYGYTF.

This chain joins TRBV4-2 and TRBJ2-3; 7 nucleotides match TRBD2. Germline V gene data show CDR1 as LGHNA and CDR2 as YNFKEQ. The CDR3 has 16 residues. V lost 5 bases, J lost 4 bases, and 12 bases stayed unmatched. CDR3 in DNA: TGTGCCAGCAGCACCCGACTAGCAGGTTCCCCAGATACGCAGTATTTT. This sequence encodes CASSTRLAGSPDTQYF.